These T cell receptor beta chains were read from a single sample in a study of blood T cells in healthy people across ages. TCRdb re-called the 5' RACE reads through MiXCR, storing one row per CDR3 protein. The profile shows about 1.5 million distinct CDR3 sequences, under 55% of them singletons. Sequencing used blood. These TCRs come from a young woman in good health. CDR3s include the opening cysteine and the closing phenylalanine or tryptophan. The D gene is left open where the match is weak. Clone sizes are given selectively: once, few, many, or a class where the clone is expanded.

>TRBJ2-1|NA|TRBV19|NA
TGTGCCAGTACCATTCTAGGAAACAATGAGCAGTTCTTC
CASTILGNNEQFF
>TRBJ2-7|NA|TRBV9|NA
TGTGCCAGCAGCGTAGATATCTCGCCCAAGCTCTACGAGCAGTACTTC
CASSVDISPKLYEQYF
>TRBJ2-7|NA|TRBV29-1|NA
TGCAGCGTTGAGGGGGAGCGGGAGCAGTACTTC
CSVEGEREQYF
>TRBJ2-1|NA|TRBV7-9|NA
TGTGCCAGCAGCTTAGTGGACCCATTTTACAATGAGCAGTTCTTC
CASSLVDPFYNEQFF
>TRBJ2-3|NA|TRBV20-1|NA
TGCAGTGCTAGGCTTGGGGCTAGCGTAAGCACAGATACGCAGTATTTT
CSARLGASVSTDTQYF
>TRBJ1-1|NA|TRBV7-8|few
TGTGCCAGCAGCTTCCCCGACGGAAACTTGAACACTGAAGCTTTCTTT
CASSFPDGNLNTEAFF
>TRBJ2-3|NA|TRBV11-2|NA
TGTGCCAGCAGCGCCTCTTGGGATACGCAGTATTTT
CASSASWDTQYF
>TRBJ1-3|NA|TRBV29-1|once
TGCAGCGTTGAACTCCAGGGAACGGGGAACACCATATATTTT
CSVELQGTGNTIYF
>TRBJ1-1|NA|TRBV5-1|NA
TGCGCCAGCAGCAACCCAGGGCCTGAAGCTTTCTTT
CASSNPGPEAFF
>TRBJ2-1|NA|TRBV5-1|NA
TGCGCCAGCAGCCTGACGGATTTCTACAATGAGCAGTTCTTC
CASSLTDFYNEQFF
>TRBJ2-1|TRBD1|TRBV5-1|NA
TGCGCCAGCAGCTCGACAGGGGGGAGATTGTACAATGAGCAGTTCTTC
CASSSTGGRLYNEQFF
>TRBJ2-3|TRBD2|TRBV13|NA
TGTGCCAGCAGCTACGCTAGCGGGGGGGCCGGCACAGATACGCAGTATTTT
CASSYASGGAGTDTQYF
>TRBJ2-3|NA|TRBV6-1|few
TGTGCCAGCTCCATCTCGGAGGGGAGGGGGCCAGCAGCAGATACGCAGTATTTT
CASSISEGRGPAADTQYF
>TRBJ2-1|NA|TRBV20-1|NA
TGCAGTGCAATGCGACCCCCCGGTGAAAAGCACCCGAGGACCTGCAATGAGCAGTTCTTC
CSAMRPPGEKHPRTCNEQFF
>TRBJ2-1|TRBD2|TRBV5-1|NA
TGCGCCAGCAGCGTGCTAGCGGGAGTTACAAGTGAGCAGTTCTTC
CASSVLAGVTSEQFF
>TRBJ2-5|TRBD2|TRBV10-3|few
TGTGCCATCTCGGGGGGGGATCAAGAGACCCAGTACTTC
CAISGGDQETQYF
>TRBJ2-4|TRBD2|TRBV20-1|NA
TGCAGTGCTAGTAGTCCGGGGGGGGGCAAAAACATTCAGTACTTC
CSASSPGGGKNIQYF
>TRBJ2-3|NA|TRBV6-5|NA
TGTGCCAGCAGTTACGGGGGGGCGAGGTCAGATACGCAGTATTTT
CASSYGGARSDTQYF
>TRBJ1-2|NA|TRBV20-1|many
TGCAGTGCTAGAGATTTGCGACAGATCGTTTACTATGGCTACACCTTC
CSARDLRQIVYYGYTF
>TRBJ2-1|TRBD2|TRBV7-8|NA
TGTGCCAGCAGCCCCTTGAGTGAGCCTAGCGGGAGGAGCAATGAGCAGTTCTTC
CASSPLSEPSGRSNEQFF
>TRBJ1-1|NA|TRBV29-1|NA
TGCAGCGTTCTAGGGCTCATGAACACTGAAGCTTTCTTT
CSVLGLMNTEAFF
>TRBJ2-7|NA|TRBV29-1|NA
TGCAGCGTTGCCACGGGCAGGTACTACGAGCAGTACTTC
CSVATGRYYEQYF
>TRBJ1-2|TRBD1|TRBV27|NA
TGTGCCAGCAGTGTCCCTCGGGACAGGGGGAATGATGGCTACACCTTC
CASSVPRDRGNDGYTF
>TRBJ2-3|NA|TRBV30|NA
TGTGCCTGGAGTGTAGCGGCCAGGTCGTATACGCAGTATTTT
CAWSVAARSYTQYF
>TRBJ1-2|NA|TRBV10-3|NA
TGTGCCACGGGGATCGGTCCTAACTATGGCTACACCTTC
CATGIGPNYGYTF
>TRBJ2-5|NA|TRBV29-1|few
TGCAGCGTTGAAATGGGAGTCGGAGAGACCCAGTACTTC
CSVEMGVGETQYF
>TRBJ2-1|NA|TRBV28|NA
TGTGCCAGCAGTTTACCTCCTTATGGGGCTTACAATGAGCAGTTCTTC
CASSLPPYGAYNEQFF
>TRBJ2-1|TRBD2|TRBV20-1|few
TGCAGTGCTAGATTTAGCGGGGGGGCCGGTGAGCAGTTCTTC
CSARFSGGAGEQFF
>TRBJ1-1|NA|TRBV11-2|NA
TGTGCCAGCAGCGACGAACGGAACACTGAAGCTTTCTTT
CASSDERNTEAFF
>TRBJ2-1|NA|TRBV12-3/TRBV12-4|many
TGTGCCAGCAGTATTTACAATGAGCAGTTCTTC
CASSIYNEQFF
>TRBJ2-7|NA|TRBV18|few
TGTGCCAGCTCACCGATCCGGGACGGAGCCTACGAGCAGTACTTC
CASSPIRDGAYEQYF
>TRBJ2-1|TRBD2|TRBV7-2|many
TGTGCCAGCAGCCCTCTTAGCGGGGGGACAAACGGGCAGTTCTTC
CASSPLSGGTNGQFF
>TRBJ1-1|TRBD1|TRBV9|NA
TGTGCCAGCAACCCAGCAGGGGGTTGGAACACTGAAGCTTTCTTT
CASNPAGGWNTEAFF
>TRBJ2-1|TRBD1|TRBV7-6|NA
TGTGCCAGCAGCTTAGTTCGGACAGGGGGGAATGAGCAGTTCTTC
CASSLVRTGGNEQFF
>TRBJ1-2|NA|TRBV20-1|NA
TGCAGTGCTAGAGCGGCAGGGGCTTATGCTAACTATGGCTACACCTTC
CSARAAGAYANYGYTF
>TRBJ2-5|NA|TRBV9|few
TGTGCCAGCAGCGTAGACTACTCCTACAATGAGCAGTACTTC
CASSVDYSYNEQYF
>TRBJ2-3|NA|TRBV9|few
TGTGCCAGCAGCGCTCCCGGGACGGTAGATACGCAGTATTTT
CASSAPGTVDTQYF
>TRBJ1-4|TRBD1|TRBV10-2|NA
TGCGCCAGCGGGGACAGGGACGAAAAACTGTTTTTT
CASGDRDEKLFF
>TRBJ2-1|NA|TRBV5-6|few
TGTGCCAGCAGCTTACTCCTGCGGTACTCCTACAATGAGCAGTTCTTC
CASSLLLRYSYNEQFF
>TRBJ1-5|NA|TRBV4-3|NA
TGCGCCAGCAGCCAAGGGTGGGGTCAGGATCAGCCCCAGCATTTT
CASSQGWGQDQPQHF
>TRBJ1-2|TRBD1|TRBV2|NA
TGTGCCACTTCTAAGACAGGGATAAATGGCTACACCTTC
CATSKTGINGYTF
>TRBJ2-1|TRBD2|TRBV7-9|NA
TGTGCCGGCAGGTTGGGACTAGCGGGAGTGTATGAGCAGTTCTTC
CAGRLGLAGVYEQFF
>TRBJ2-3|TRBD1|TRBV12-3/TRBV12-4|NA
TGTGCCAGCAGTTTTCACTTACAGGGGATCACAGATACGCAGTATTTT
CASSFHLQGITDTQYF